Listed below are T cell receptor beta chains from one sample, sequenced in a study of T-cell memory formation after mild COVID-19. TCRdb re-analysed the 5' RACE reads in MiXCR, keeping a single row per CDR3 protein. The top ten hold around an eighth of the sample, which has approximately 490,000 distinct CDR3 sequences, around 20% seen once. Material for sequencing was PBMCs or a T cell subset sorted from them (not recorded which). The receptors shown here come from an adult woman who had mild COVID-19 (a few samples of this study predate the infection). Cell type and time point are not known. Both conserved end residues are part of each CDR3. The D gene is left open where the match is weak. Only some rows state a clone size, as once, few, many or a class for expanded clones.

V	D	J	size	DNA	CDR3
TRBV12-3/TRBV12-4	TRBD2	TRBJ2-1	.	TGTGCCAGCAGTTTAGTAGCGGGAGGGCCGTATGAGCAGTTCTTC	CASSLVAGGPYEQFF
TRBV24-1	TRBD1	TRBJ2-7	once	TGTGCCACCAGTGAACAGGGACAGGTATTCTACGAGCAGTACTTC	CATSEQGQVFYEQYF
TRBV7-2	TRBD1	TRBJ2-3	.	TGTGCCAGCAGCTTAATAGGGACAGGGAAGACAGATACGCAGTATTTT	CASSLIGTGKTDTQYF
TRBV20-1	TRBD1	TRBJ1-3	.	TGCAGTGCTCCGGACAGGGATCGAACTGGAAACACCATATATTTT	CSAPDRDRTGNTIYF
TRBV19	.	TRBJ2-7	.	TGTGCCAGTAGTATTCTCAGGGTGGGCTACGAGCAGTACTTC	CASSILRVGYEQYF
TRBV7-9	.	TRBJ1-1	.	TGTGCCAGCAGCTACCCGGGAGGGGTTAAGATCGCTTTCTTT	CASSYPGGVKIAFF
TRBV7-9	.	TRBJ1-2	.	TGTGCCAGCAGCCCCCCCAGCACAGGGAACTATGGCTACACCTTC	CASSPPSTGNYGYTF
TRBV19	.	TRBJ1-5	.	TGTGCCAGTAGTACTATCGGACGGCGGCGGCCCCAGCATTTT	CASSTIGRRRPQHF
TRBV3-1	.	TRBJ1-4	.	TGTGCCAGCAGCCACAGGGGAAGCTTTAATGAAAAACTGTTTTTT	CASSHRGSFNEKLFF
TRBV27	.	TRBJ2-3	.	TGTGCCAGCAGTTTATCTTCTCCCACAGATACGCAGTATTTT	CASSLSSPTDTQYF